A selection of T cell receptor beta chains follows, all from one sample in a study of blood T cell repertoires in COVID-19. Data came from immunoSEQ multiplex PCR; TCRdb stores just in-frame clones and leaves some out. The sample includes approximately 200,000 clones, more than 70% seen only once; the top ten take roughly 4.2%. The sequenced sample consisted of peripheral blood. Receptors were obtained from a woman in her 30s with acute or convalescent COVID-19. The CDR3 runs from the conserved cysteine through the conserved F or W. A D gene is named only where the DNA matches it firmly. Size is stated for part of the rows, as once, few or many counts, or as a class when the clone is expanded.

j_call d_call clone_size v_call cdr3_length cdr3_nt cdr3_aa
TRBJ2-1 . . TRBV5-4 19 TGTGCCAGCAGCCCCCCTGGTGGCGGGATGGTCCTATTCGACAATGAGCAGTTCTTC CASSPPGGGMVLFDNEQFF
TRBJ2-7 . . TRBV10-2 11 TGCGCCAGCAGTGCAGTCTACGAGCAGTACTTC CASSAVYEQYF
TRBJ1-5 TRBD1 . TRBV7-2 13 TGTGCCAGCAGAGGACAGGCAAATCAGCCCCAGCATTTT CASRGQANQPQHF
TRBJ2-5 . . TRBV12-3/TRBV12-4 12 TGTGCCAGCAGTTTTAATACTGAGACCCAGTACTTC CASSFNTETQYF
TRBJ2-7 TRBD2 . TRBV5-5 16 TGTGCCAGCAGCTTGGCCACCGGGACTAGTCTCTACGAGCAGTACTTC CASSLATGTSLYEQYF
TRBJ2-7 . few TRBV7-9 14 TGTGCCAGCAGCTCGGTTACCCCGACCTACGAGCAGTACTTC CASSSVTPTYEQYF
TRBJ1-1 . . TRBV9 16 TGTGCCAGCAGCCCAGGAGGGCGGGGGCTTCGGACTGAAGCTTTCTTT CASSPGGRGLRTEAFF
TRBJ2-3 . . TRBV5-1 18 TGCGCCAGCAGCTTGGGCGCGGGCGGAGGGACTAGCACAGATACGCAGTATTTT CASSLGAGGGTSTDTQYF
TRBJ2-4 . . TRBV28 13 TGTGCCAGCGCGGGCGGGCAATTGAACATTCAGTACTTC CASAGGQLNIQYF
TRBJ2-1 . . TRBV10-3 14 TGTGCCATCAGGTCGGGGAGTAGCCCCAATGAGCAGTTCTTC CAIRSGSSPNEQFF
TRBJ1-2 . . TRBV3-1/TRBV3-2 12 TGTGCCAGCCACCGGGGGGCCGATGGCTACACCTTC CASHRGADGYTF
TRBJ1-5 . . TRBV12-3/TRBV12-4 12 TGTGCCAGCAGTTTAGCCCCTCTACCCCAGCATTTT CASSLAPLPQHF
TRBJ1-1 . once TRBV7-9 14 TGTGCCAGCAGCTCCAGGGGAAGGAACACTGAAGCTTTCTTT CASSSRGRNTEAFF
TRBJ2-5 . . TRBV18 12 TGTGCCAGCTCAACAGGGCTGGAGACCCAGTACTTC CASSTGLETQYF
TRBJ1-4 . once TRBV9 15 TGTGCCAGCAGCGCCGGCGGGCAGTCTAATGAAAAACTGTTTTTT CASSAGGQSNEKLFF
TRBJ2-7 . . TRBV5-4 14 TGTGCCAGCAGCTTGTGGGGGGGCCACTACGAGCAGTACTTC CASSLWGGHYEQYF
TRBJ2-7 TRBD1 . TRBV5-1 14 TGCGCCAGCGGATTACAGGGGTTGCCCTACGAGCAGTACTTC CASGLQGLPYEQYF
TRBJ2-7 . few TRBV7-9 13 TGTGCCAGCAGCTTATCAGGGGCGAACGAGCAGTACTTC CASSLSGANEQYF
TRBJ2-5 . . TRBV20-1 11 TGCAGTGCTAGCCGTCAAGAGACCCAGTACTTC CSASRQETQYF
TRBJ1-1 . . TRBV27 13 TGTGCCAGCACCGACTCGTTGGGCACTGAAGCTTTCTTT CASTDSLGTEAFF
TRBJ1-5 . . TRBV6-5 13 TGTGCGTCGACAGTTAATAGCAATCAGCCCCAGCATTTT CASTVNSNQPQHF
TRBJ1-4 . . TRBV7-9 12 TGTGCCAGCAGCTTCTCGGACAGTAGCCTGTTTTTT CASSFSDSSLFF